The 21 T cell receptor beta chains below all came from one sample that was sequenced in a study of blood T cells in healthy people across ages. It was with a sample-barcoded 5' primer and a J-beta primer mix that a second PCR of roughly 7 to 11 cycles was run. TCRdb fed the 5' RACE reads into MiXCR, producing one record per CDR3 protein. The sample records 1,800,000 or so distinct CDR3 sequences, roughly two fifths being singletons. Sequencing used blood. These receptors all stem from a human donor in good health.

This rearrangement joins TRBV21-1 to TRBJ1-5; the D call TRBD1 from the table was never checked on the DNA. TRBV21-1 is a pseudogene. The CDR3 is 16 amino acids. DNA for the CDR3: TGTGCCAGCAGCAGGGAGTCGGGACCGCGAAATCAGCCCCAGCATTTT. Translating gives CASSRESGPRNQPQHF.

This clonotype was observed a handful of times. This chain joins TRBV3-1 and TRBJ1-2, with D perhaps TRBD1 (5 bases). CDR1 is LGHDT and CDR2 is YNNKEL in the germline V gene (reference sequence). CDR3 length: 16 residues. Trimming cost V 0 bases and J 2 bases, with 13 bases left between them. Written as DNA, the CDR3 is TGTGCCAGCAGCCAAGATATTAAGGGGCGCAACTATGGCTACACCTTC. Its protein product is CASSQDIKGRNYGYTF.

The sample holds a few counts of this clonotype. The chain couples TRBV20-1 to TRBJ2-5; perhaps TRBD2 as D (5 bases). Germline values: CDR1 DFQATT, CDR2 SNEGSKA (reference sequence). The CDR3 has 13 amino acids. V gave up 0 bases and J gave up 2 bases, with 7 bases separating them. The CDR3 DNA reads as TGCAGTGCTAGAGAGACTACTCAAGAGACCCAGTACTTC. Amino acids: CSARETTQETQYF.

This clonotype has more than one count but fewer than ten. The gene calls are TRBV2 and TRBJ1-2; a weak D match, TRBD1 (6 bases). The CDR3 sequence is 12 residues long. From germline, CDR1 is SNHLY and CDR2 FYNNEI. V gave up 8 bases and J gave up 5 bases, with 12 bases separating them. In DNA form, the CDR3 reads TGTGCCAGCGATACAGGGAGATATGGCTACACCTTC. Residues: CASDTGRYGYTF.

This clonotype was recorded a few times. The rearrangement uses TRBV7-9 and TRBJ2-1, with 8 bases identical to TRBD1. V trimming: 5 bases; J trimming: 0 bases; junction bases outside the gene matches: 12. CDR1 is SEHNR, CDR2 FQNEAQ, per germline (reference sequence). The CDR3 extends over 18 amino acids. CDR3 loop: CASSPRGQGAASYNEQFF. CDR3 DNA sequence: TGTGCCAGCAGCCCACGCGGCCAGGGGGCCGCCTCCTACAATGAGCAGTTCTTC.

The chain combines TRBV4-3 with TRBJ1-2; D perhaps matches TRBD1 (6 bases). Germline CDR1 LGHNA, CDR2 YSLEER. The CDR3 length is 15 residues. V lost 0 bases, J lost 7 bases, and 15 bases lay in between. In DNA form, the CDR3 reads TGCGCCAGCAGCCAAGACATGACAGGAACGAGTGGCTACACCTTC. Translating it yields CASSQDMTGTSGYTF.

This clonotype was picked up many times. This sequence joins TRBV20-1 and TRBJ2-1; tentative D call: TRBD2 (6 bases). In germline, CDR1 is DFQATT, CDR2 SNEGSKA (reference sequence). V was clipped by 3 bases and J by 0 bases, with 9 bases between them. The CDR3 is 14 residues long. CDR3: CSARGGISYNEQFF. The DNA for the CDR3 is TGCAGTGCTAGGGGGGGAATCTCCTACAATGAGCAGTTCTTC.

Of note for this clonotype: A read error is likely, as this CDR3 ends without the conserved phenylalanine or tryptophan. The CDR3, as DNA: TGCGCCAGCAGCTGGGGGGGCGGTGAGAACTATGGCTACACCTGC. The encoded protein is CASSWGGGENYGYTC. V gene TRBV5-1 combines with J gene TRBJ1-2, with D tentatively TRBD1 (6 bases). The CDR3 loop spans 15 amino acids. Germline CDR1 is SGHRS and CDR2 is YFSETQ. V was trimmed by 3 bases and J by 2 bases, leaving 14 bases between them.

This chain links TRBV7-6 with TRBJ2-4; 7 bases agree with TRBD1. The J call may be incorrect, as the DNA end agrees better with TRBJ2-7. This CDR3 region has 16 residues. The germline gives CDR1 SGHVS, CDR2 FNYEAQ. CDR3 bases: TGTGCCAGCAGCTTGCAGACAGGGCGTAATCTCTACGAGCAGTACTTC. Translating it yields CASSLQTGRNLYEQYF.

This chain joins TRBV6-2 or TRBV6-3 and TRBJ2-4, with D maybe TRBD1 (5 bases). Germline-derived CDR1 and CDR2 are MNHEY and SVGEGT. CDR3 length: 16 residues. The V gene lost 2 bases and the J gene lost 13 bases, with 24 bases spanning the gap. The CDR3 nucleotides read TGTGCCAGCAGTTACCAGCTGGCAGGGTTAGATAATGAGCAGTACTTC. This translates into CASSYQLAGLDNEQYF.

This clonotype has more than one count but fewer than ten. V usage is TRBV6-5 and J usage is TRBJ2-5; 11 bases line up with TRBD1. The CDR3 is 13 residues long. Germline-derived CDR1 and CDR2 are MNHEY and SVGAGI. J was trimmed by 4 bases and V by 6 bases; bases with no gene match: 1. CDR3 residues: CASRGQGVETQYF. DNA for the CDR3: TGTGCCAGCAGGGGACAGGGGGTAGAGACCCAGTACTTC.

This clonotype was seen a handful of times. The CDR3 is CASSSLVESSGANVLTF. CDR3 DNA: TGTGCCAGCAGTTCCCTGGTTGAAAGTTCTGGGGCCAACGTCCTGACTTTC. The V and J genes are TRBV27 and TRBJ2-6; D remains ambiguous. The germline V gene encodes CDR1 MNHEY and CDR2 SMNVEV (reference sequence). The CDR3 sequence is 17 residues long. Trimming removed 4 bases at V and 1 base at J, with 14 bases between.

The rearrangement uses TRBV24-1 and TRBJ2-3; 7 nucleotides agree with TRBD1. The CDR3 covers 18 residues. Trimming cost V 2 bases and J 4 bases; bases outside gene matches: 14. Germline values: CDR1 KGHDR, CDR2 SFDVKD. The CDR3 nucleotides read TGTGCCACCAGTGATTCGGTCCAGACAGGGCTAAAAGCAGATACGCAGTATTTT. Translated, it gives CATSDSVQTGLKADTQYF.

Only a few counts were recorded for this clonotype. V and J are TRBV7-2 and TRBJ2-7, with 8 positions matching TRBD2. V lost 5 bases and J lost 7; bases outside the gene matches: 10. There are 14 residues in the CDR3. CDR1 is SGHTA, CDR2 FQGNSA, per germline. Here the CDR3 reads CASSLTSGLREQYF. The CDR3 coding sequence is TGTGCCAGCAGCCTAACTAGCGGCCTACGGGAGCAGTACTTC. Using reference TRBV7-2 and TRBJ2-7 for the parts outside the CDR3, the full variable domain is GAGVSQSPSNKVTEKGKDVELRCDPISGHTALYWYRQSLGQGLEFLIYFQGNSAPDKSGLPSDRFSAERTGGSVSTLTIQRTQQEDSAVYLCASSLTSGLREQYFGPGTRLTVT.

Concerning this clonotype: One end of the junction does not line up with germline, which may come from a read error. The chain is built from TRBV6-2 or TRBV6-3 and TRBJ2-3, with D possibly being TRBD2 (5 bases). This CDR3 comprises 15 residues. The germline CDR1 and CDR2 sequences are MNHEY and SVGEGT. The CDR3 here is CASMDRGPRADMQYF. The CDR3 nucleotides are TGTGCCAGCATGGATCGAGGGCCCCGGGCAGATATGCAGTATTTT.

This chain connects TRBV12-3 or TRBV12-4 to TRBJ1-2; D may be TRBD1 (5 bases). Deletions cut 9 bases from V and 1 base from J, with 18 bases between. This CDR3 contains 15 residues. The CDR3 sequence is CASSNRDPSNYGYTF. The CDR3 region has the DNA TGTGCCAGTTCGAATCGGGACCCGAGTAACTATGGCTACACCTTC.

This clonotype came up many times. The chain links TRBV28 to TRBJ1-6; D is ambiguous. The germline V and J ends were trimmed by 3 bases and 6 bases, with 6 bases remaining between them. The CDR3 consists of 13 residues. CDR1 and CDR2 from the germline V gene are MDHEN and SYDVKM. The CDR3 nucleotides are TGTGCCAGCAGTTTGGGCTTTAATTCACCCCTCCACTTT. Translated: CASSLGFNSPLHF.

This clonotype occurred a few times. The V and J genes are TRBV7-2 and TRBJ2-5; D remains unclear. Trimming removed 4 bases at V and 5 bases at J, with 8 bases between. CDR1 and CDR2 from the germline V gene are SGHTA and FQGNSA. There are 12 residues in the CDR3. CDR3 sequence: CASSSAAETQYF. CDR3 sequence (DNA): TGTGCCAGCAGCTCGGCGGCGGAGACCCAGTACTTC.

This chain joins TRBV7-8 and TRBJ2-7; D may correspond to TRBD1 or TRBD2 (5 bases each). Trimming left V 4 bases short and J 3 bases short, with 13 bases between. This CDR3 region has 14 residues. Per the germline V gene, CDR1 is SGHVS and CDR2 is FQNEAQ. The DNA for the CDR3 is TGTGCCAGCAGCTCCGGGGCTACCCTCTACGAGCAGTACTTC. This encodes CASSSGATLYEQYF.

The V and J genes are TRBV12-3 or TRBV12-4 and TRBJ2-5; 7 bases agree with TRBD2. V lost 4 bases to trimming and J lost 3 bases; unmatched junction nucleotides: 2. CDR3 length: 13 amino acids. The CDR3 region is CASSSLAEETQYF. DNA of the CDR3: TGTGCCAGCAGTTCTCTAGCGGAAGAGACCCAGTACTTC.

Only a few counts were recorded for this clonotype. The genes are TRBV6-6 and TRBJ2-3; D perhaps matches TRBD1 (6 bases). Germline V gives CDR1 MNHNY, CDR2 SVGAGI (reference sequence). V lost 3 bases and J lost 7, with 20 bases in between. The CDR3 is 16 residues long. For the CDR3, the DNA is TGTGCCAGCAGTTATCTAATAGGCGAGGGGGTGAATACGCAGTATTTT. Translation gives CASSYLIGEGVNTQYF.